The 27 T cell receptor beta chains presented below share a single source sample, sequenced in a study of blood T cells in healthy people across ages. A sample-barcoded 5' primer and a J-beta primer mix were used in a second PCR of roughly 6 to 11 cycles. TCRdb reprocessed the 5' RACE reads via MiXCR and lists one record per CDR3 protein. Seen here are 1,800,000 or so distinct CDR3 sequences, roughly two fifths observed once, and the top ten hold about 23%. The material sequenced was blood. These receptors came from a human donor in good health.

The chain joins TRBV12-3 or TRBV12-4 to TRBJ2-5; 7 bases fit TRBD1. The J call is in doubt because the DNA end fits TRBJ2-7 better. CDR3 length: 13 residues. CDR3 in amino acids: CASSWQGESEQYF. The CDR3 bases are TGTGCCAGCAGTTGGCAGGGGGAGTCCGAGCAGTACTTC.

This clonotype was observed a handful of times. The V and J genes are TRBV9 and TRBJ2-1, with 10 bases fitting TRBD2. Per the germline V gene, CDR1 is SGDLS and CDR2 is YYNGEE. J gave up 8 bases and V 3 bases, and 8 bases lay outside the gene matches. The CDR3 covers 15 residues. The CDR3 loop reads CASSAGGTSGDEQFF. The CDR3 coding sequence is TGTGCCAGCAGCGCTGGTGGTACTAGCGGGGATGAGCAGTTCTTC.

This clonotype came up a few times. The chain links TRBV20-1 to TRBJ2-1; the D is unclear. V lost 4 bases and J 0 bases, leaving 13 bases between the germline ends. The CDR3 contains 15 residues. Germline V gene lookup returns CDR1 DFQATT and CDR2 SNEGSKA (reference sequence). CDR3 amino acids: CSATLETSSYNEQFF. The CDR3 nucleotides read TGCAGTGCTACCCTTGAGACCAGCTCCTACAATGAGCAGTTCTTC.

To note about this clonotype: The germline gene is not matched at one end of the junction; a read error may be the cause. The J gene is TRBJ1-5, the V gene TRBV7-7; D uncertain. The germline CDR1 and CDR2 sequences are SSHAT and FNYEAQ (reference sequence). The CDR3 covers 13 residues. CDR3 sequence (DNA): TGTGTCAGCACCCGTGTATCGGGTCAGCCCCAGCATTTT. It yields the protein CVSTRVSGQPQHF.

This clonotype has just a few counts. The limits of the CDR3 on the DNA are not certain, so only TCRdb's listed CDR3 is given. The CDR3 sequence is CASSTSTGELNYGYTF. This chain links TRBV27 with TRBJ1-2; the table's D call of TRBD1 was not tested on the DNA. The CDR3 has 16 amino acids, counting both end residues. Germline CDR1 and CDR2: MNHEY and SMNVEV (reference sequence).

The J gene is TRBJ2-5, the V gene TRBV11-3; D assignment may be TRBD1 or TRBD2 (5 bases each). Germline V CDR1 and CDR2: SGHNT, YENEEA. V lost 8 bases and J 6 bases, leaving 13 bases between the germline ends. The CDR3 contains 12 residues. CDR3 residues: CASGPGAKTQYF. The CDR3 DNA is TGTGCCAGCGGCCCCGGGGCAAAGACCCAGTACTTC.

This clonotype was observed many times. The CDR3 here is CASSSDTEAFF. CDR3 nucleotides: TGTGCCAGCAGCTCGGACACTGAAGCTTTCTTT. This sequence joins TRBV5-6 and TRBJ1-1, with D hard to call. There are 11 residues in the CDR3. V lost 3 bases and J lost 3, with 3 bases in between. Germline-derived CDR1 and CDR2 are SGHDT and YYEEEE.

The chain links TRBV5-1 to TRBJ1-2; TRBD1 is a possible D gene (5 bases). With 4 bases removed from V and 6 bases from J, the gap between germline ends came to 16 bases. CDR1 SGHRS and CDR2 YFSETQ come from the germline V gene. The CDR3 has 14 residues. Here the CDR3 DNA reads TGCGCCAGCAGCCCCGGGCAGGGAAGTGATGGCTACACCTTC. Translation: CASSPGQGSDGYTF.

The CDR3 region is CASSLATGLISGANVLTF. The CDR3 nucleotides read TGTGCCAGCAGCTTAGCGACGGGACTTATTTCTGGGGCCAACGTCCTGACTTTC. The J gene is TRBJ2-6, the V gene TRBV7-9; D might be TRBD2 (6 bases). V was trimmed by 0 bases and J by 1 base, leaving 13 bases between them. The CDR3 totals 18 residues. CDR1 and CDR2 (germline): SEHNR, FQNEAQ (reference sequence).

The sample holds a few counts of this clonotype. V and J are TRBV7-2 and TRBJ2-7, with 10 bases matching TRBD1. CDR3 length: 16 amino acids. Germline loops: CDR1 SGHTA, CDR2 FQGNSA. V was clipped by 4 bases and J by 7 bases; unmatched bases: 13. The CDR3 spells CASSSTPGTGVREQYF. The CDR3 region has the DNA TGTGCCAGCAGCTCCACCCCCGGGACAGGGGTGAGGGAGCAGTACTTC. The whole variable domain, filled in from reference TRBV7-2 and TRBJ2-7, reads GAGVSQSPSNKVTEKGKDVELRCDPISGHTALYWYRQSLGQGLEFLIYFQGNSAPDKSGLPSDRFSAERTGGSVSTLTIQRTQQEDSAVYLCASSSTPGTGVREQYFGPGTRLTVT.

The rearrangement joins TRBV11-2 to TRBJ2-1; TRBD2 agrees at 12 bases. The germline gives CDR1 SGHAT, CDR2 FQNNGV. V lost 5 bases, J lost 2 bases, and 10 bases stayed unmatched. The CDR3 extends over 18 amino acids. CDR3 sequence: CASSRHPSGGATYNEQFF. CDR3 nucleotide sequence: TGTGCCAGCAGCCGACACCCTAGCGGGGGGGCTACCTACAATGAGCAGTTCTTC.

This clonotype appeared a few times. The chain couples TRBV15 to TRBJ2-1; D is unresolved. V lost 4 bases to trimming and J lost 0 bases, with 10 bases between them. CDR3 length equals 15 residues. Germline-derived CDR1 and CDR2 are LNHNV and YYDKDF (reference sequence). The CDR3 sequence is CATSTAEGSYNEQFF. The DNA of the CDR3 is TGTGCCACCAGCACCGCAGAAGGCTCCTACAATGAGCAGTTCTTC. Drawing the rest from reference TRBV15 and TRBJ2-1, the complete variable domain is DAMVIQNPRYQVTQFGKPVTLSCSQTLNHNVMYWYQQKSSQAPKLLFHYYDKDFNNEADTPDNFQSRRPNTSFCFLDIRSPGLGDTAMYLCATSTAEGSYNEQFFGPGTRLTVL.

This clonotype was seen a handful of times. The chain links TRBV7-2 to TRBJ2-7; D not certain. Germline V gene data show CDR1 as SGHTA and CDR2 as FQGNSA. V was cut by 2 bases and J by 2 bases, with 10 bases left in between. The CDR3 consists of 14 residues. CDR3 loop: CASSLSVRTYEQYF. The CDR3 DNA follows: TGTGCCAGCAGCTTATCAGTTAGAACCTACGAGCAGTACTTC.

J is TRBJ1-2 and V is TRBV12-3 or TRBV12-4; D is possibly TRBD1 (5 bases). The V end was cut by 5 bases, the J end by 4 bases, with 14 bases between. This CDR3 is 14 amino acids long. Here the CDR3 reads CASSNLDSRYGYTF. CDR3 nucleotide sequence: TGTGCCAGCAGTAACTTAGACAGCCGCTATGGCTACACCTTC.

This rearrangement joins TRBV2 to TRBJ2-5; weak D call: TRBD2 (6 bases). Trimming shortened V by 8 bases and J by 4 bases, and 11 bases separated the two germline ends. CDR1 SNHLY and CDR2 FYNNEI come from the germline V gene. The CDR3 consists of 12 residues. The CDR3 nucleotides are TGTGCCAGCTGGAGGAGGGGAGAGACCCAGTACTTC. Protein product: CASWRRGETQYF.

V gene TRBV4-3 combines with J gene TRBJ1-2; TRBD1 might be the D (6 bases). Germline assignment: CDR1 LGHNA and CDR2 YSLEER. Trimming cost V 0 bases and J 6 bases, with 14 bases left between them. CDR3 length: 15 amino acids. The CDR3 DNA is TGCGCCAGCAGCCAAGACCGCGGGCAGGGGAATGGCTACACCTTC. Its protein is CASSQDRGQGNGYTF.

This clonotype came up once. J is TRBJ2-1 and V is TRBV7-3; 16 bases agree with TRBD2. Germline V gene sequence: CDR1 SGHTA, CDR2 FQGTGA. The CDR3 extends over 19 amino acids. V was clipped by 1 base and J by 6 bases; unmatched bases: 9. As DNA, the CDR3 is TGTGCCAGCAGCTTAAGAGGGACTAGCGGGGGGGCCCGGGGCAATGAGCAGTTCTTC. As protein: CASSLRGTSGGARGNEQFF.

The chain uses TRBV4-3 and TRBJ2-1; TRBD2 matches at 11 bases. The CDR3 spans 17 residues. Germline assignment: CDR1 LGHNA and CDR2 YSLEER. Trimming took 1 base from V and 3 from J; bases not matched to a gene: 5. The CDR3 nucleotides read TGCGCCAGCAGCCAAGCATTCACTAGCGGGGGCTACAATGAGCAGTTCTTC. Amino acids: CASSQAFTSGGYNEQFF.

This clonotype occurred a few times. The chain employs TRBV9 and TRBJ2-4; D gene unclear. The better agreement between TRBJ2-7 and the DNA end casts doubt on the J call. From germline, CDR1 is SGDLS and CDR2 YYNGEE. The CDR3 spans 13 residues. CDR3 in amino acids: CASSVGSADEQYF. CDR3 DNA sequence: TGTGCCAGCAGCGTAGGGAGTGCCGACGAGCAGTACTTC.

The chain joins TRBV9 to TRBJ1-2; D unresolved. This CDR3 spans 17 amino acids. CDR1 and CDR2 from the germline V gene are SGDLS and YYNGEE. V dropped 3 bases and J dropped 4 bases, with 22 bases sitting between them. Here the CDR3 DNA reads TGTGCCAGCAGCGCTCCTATGGACCCCTCCTTAAGCTATGGCTACACCTTC. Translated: CASSAPMDPSLSYGYTF.

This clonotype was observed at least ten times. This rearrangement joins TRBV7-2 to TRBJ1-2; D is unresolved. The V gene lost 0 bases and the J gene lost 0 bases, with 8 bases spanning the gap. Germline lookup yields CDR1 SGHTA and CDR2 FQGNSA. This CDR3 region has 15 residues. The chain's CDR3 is CASSLAPDPNYGYTF. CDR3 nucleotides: TGTGCCAGCAGCTTAGCGCCAGACCCTAACTATGGCTACACCTTC. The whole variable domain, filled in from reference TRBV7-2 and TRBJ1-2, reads GAGVSQSPSNKVTEKGKDVELRCDPISGHTALYWYRQSLGQGLEFLIYFQGNSAPDKSGLPSDRFSAERTGGSVSTLTIQRTQQEDSAVYLCASSLAPDPNYGYTFGSGTRLTVV.

The CDR3 coding sequence is TGCAGTGCTAGATCCGTGACTAGAGACAATGAGCAGTTCTTC. Its protein is CSARSVTRDNEQFF. The chain has TRBV20-1 and TRBJ2-1, with D possibly being TRBD2 (6 bases). Per the germline V gene, CDR1 is DFQATT and CDR2 is SNEGSKA (reference sequence). The CDR3 consists of 14 residues. V was pared by 2 bases and J by 5 bases, with 13 bases between.

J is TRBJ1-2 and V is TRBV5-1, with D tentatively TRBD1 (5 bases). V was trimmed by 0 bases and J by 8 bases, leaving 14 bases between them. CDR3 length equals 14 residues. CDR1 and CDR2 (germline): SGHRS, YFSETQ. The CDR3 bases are TGCGCCAGCAGCTTGGATGGCAGGGAGGGCGGCTACACCTTC. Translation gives CASSLDGREGGYTF.

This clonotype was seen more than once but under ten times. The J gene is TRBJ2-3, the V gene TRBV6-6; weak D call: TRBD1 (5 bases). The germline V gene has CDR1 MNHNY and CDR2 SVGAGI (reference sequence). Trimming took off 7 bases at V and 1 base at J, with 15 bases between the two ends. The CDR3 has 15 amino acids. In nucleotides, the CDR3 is TGTGCCAGCATTAGATCCCAGGGTCGCACAGATACGCAGTATTTT. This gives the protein CASIRSQGRTDTQYF.

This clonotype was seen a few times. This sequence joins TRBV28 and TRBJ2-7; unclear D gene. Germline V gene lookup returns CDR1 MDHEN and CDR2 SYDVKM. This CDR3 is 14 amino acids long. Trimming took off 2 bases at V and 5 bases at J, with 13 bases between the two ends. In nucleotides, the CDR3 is TGTGCCAGCAGTTTAGCCTCTTTAGTCCACGAGCAGTACTTC. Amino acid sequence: CASSLASLVHEQYF. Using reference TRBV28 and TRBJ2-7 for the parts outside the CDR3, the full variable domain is DVKVTQSSRYLVKRTGEKVFLECVQDMDHENMFWYRQDPGLGLRLIYFSYDVKMKEKGDIPEGYSVSREKKERFSLILESASTNQTSMYLCASSLASLVHEQYFGPGTRLTVT.

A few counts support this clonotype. CDR3 amino acids: CSVEEFILGDSSMKTQYF. The CDR3 coding sequence is TGCAGCGTTGAAGAGTTTATTCTCGGGGACTCTTCGATGAAGACCCAGTACTTC. This rearrangement joins TRBV29-1 to TRBJ2-5; D is possibly TRBD2 (6 bases). From germline, CDR1 is SQVTM and CDR2 ANQGSEA. Trimming took 0 bases from V and 6 from J, leaving 26 bases between them. This CDR3 spans 18 amino acids.

The CDR3 here is CASSRRRTGGTYNEQFF. In nucleotides, the CDR3 is TGTGCCAGCAGCCGACGCAGGACAGGGGGAACTTACAATGAGCAGTTCTTC. The V gene is TRBV11-3, the J gene TRBJ2-1, with 10 bases identical to TRBD1. Germline CDR1 reads SGHNT; CDR2 reads YENEEA. CDR3 length: 17 residues. The ends lost 5 bases at V and 4 bases at J; junction bases unmatched: 11.